The clone carrying this TCR beta chain was observed at least ten times. Its antigen remains unknown. V was pared by 4 bases and J by 5 bases, with 10 bases of the junction left unmatched. Germline V lookup: CDR1 MNHEY, CDR2 SVGAGI. This CDR3 is 15 amino acids long. Specified time point: persistent/refractory GD, antithyroid drugs over 5 years with positive TRAb. The TCR library was made from RNA that had been extracted from PBMCs in TRIzol. The record originates from a study of regulatory T cells in long-lasting Graves disease. Points from the study as a whole: Graves' patients with persistent disease showed TCR diversity lower than patients newly diagnosed. Not thyroid tissue but only peripheral blood was studied.

Arm-PCR of CDR3 regions and iRepertoire HTBI primers were the basis on which TCR beta libraries were built. From the multiplex PCR reads, TCRdb called clonotypes with MiXCR, one entry per CDR3 protein. The repertoire holds 430,000 or so distinct CDR3 sequences, with about 21% as singletons. The V gene is TRBV6-5, the J gene TRBJ2-7, with 8 bases identical to TRBD1. The sequence derives from a female donor with Graves disease. The sample was peripheral blood mononuclear cells (PBMCs), taken when the disease was refractory, from a patient treated with antithyroid drugs. The CDR3 region has the DNA TGTGCCAGCAGTTCCGATGGGACAGGAAAGAACGAGCAGTACTTC. Amino acids: CASSSDGTGKNEQYF.